The 14 T cell receptor beta chains below were found in one sample sequenced in a study of T-cell reconstitution after alpha-beta-depleted transplantation in children. Unique molecular identifiers were incorporated when the TCRbeta library was constructed. One entry per CDR3 protein, called by TCRdb with MiXCR from the PCR reads. The sample has 640,000 or so distinct CDR3 sequences, over 15% seen once; the top ten hold approximately 1%. The sequencing here drew on PBMCs from the stem cell graft donor, taken from the stem cell graft. Every receptor here comes from a human donor who donated a stem cell graft to a child with acute myeloid leukemia.

In this sample, this clonotype turned up many times. The chain employs TRBV29-1 and TRBJ2-3; no reliable D call. Germline assignment: CDR1 SQVTM and CDR2 ANQGSEA. The CDR3 covers 12 residues. The germline V and J ends were trimmed by 4 bases and 3 bases, with 8 bases remaining between them. CDR3 amino acids: CSVGPRTDTQYF. The DNA for the CDR3 is TGCAGCGTTGGGCCCAGAACAGATACGCAGTATTTT.

On this clonotype: A much larger clone sits a single nucleotide away, making a read error possible. The chain couples TRBV20-1 to TRBJ2-5; TRBD2 agrees at 8 bases. This CDR3 comprises 16 residues. V gave up 1 base and J gave up 4 bases; unmatched junction bases: 11. Germline values: CDR1 DFQATT, CDR2 SNEGSKA (reference sequence). Here the CDR3 DNA reads TGCAGTGCTAGAGCCGATGGGACTAGGGAGGGAGAGACCCAGTACTTC. Translating gives CSARADGTREGETQYF.

This clonotype was counted at least ten times. This chain joins TRBV12-3 or TRBV12-4 and TRBJ1-6; TRBD1 might be the D (5 bases). Trimming removed 3 bases at V and 8 bases at J, with 8 bases between. The CDR3 runs 13 residues. The CDR3 loop is CASSLGQYSPLHF. The CDR3 DNA reads TGTGCCAGCAGTTTGGGGCAGTATTCACCCCTCCACTTT.

The sample holds a few counts of this clonotype. The rearrangement uses TRBV11-2 and TRBJ2-5, with 13 bases matching TRBD2. V lost 5 bases and J lost 2; bases outside the gene matches: 5. Germline V gene sequence: CDR1 SGHAT, CDR2 FQNNGV. The CDR3 totals 16 residues. CDR3 protein: CASSKTSGGAQETQYF. The CDR3 DNA follows: TGTGCCAGCAGCAAAACTAGCGGGGGGGCACAAGAGACCCAGTACTTC.

This clonotype was counted a single time. This chain connects TRBV6-2 or TRBV6-3 to TRBJ2-7; 7 bases agree with TRBD1. Germline V gene sequence: CDR1 MNHEY, CDR2 SVGEGT. Trimming cost V 4 bases and J 5 bases; bases outside gene matches: 14. The CDR3 length is 16 residues. CDR3 nucleotides: TGTGCCAGCAGTTTAAGGGAGACAGGGCGGCCAGACGAGCAGTACGTC. It specifies CASSLRETGRPDEQYV.

This chain connects TRBV20-1 to TRBJ1-5, with 7 bases matching TRBD1. Trimming took 0 bases from V and 3 from J; bases not matched to a gene: 8. CDR3 size: 16 residues. CDR1 is DFQATT, CDR2 SNEGSKA, per germline (reference sequence). CDR3 amino acids: CSARDWGQGVNQPQHF. As DNA, the CDR3 is TGCAGTGCTAGAGACTGGGGTCAGGGGGTCAATCAGCCCCAGCATTTT.

This clonotype was detected ten times or more. The CDR3 protein is CASSPPSSDEQFF. DNA of the CDR3: TGTGCCAGCTCACCACCGTCGTCCGATGAGCAGTTCTTC. The chain carries TRBV18 and TRBJ2-1; D gene ambiguous. V was shortened by 0 bases and J by 8 bases, with 8 bases between the two germline ends. There are 13 residues in the CDR3. Looked up from germline, CDR1 is KGHSH and CDR2 is LQKENI.

This clonotype was observed many times. V and J are TRBV7-2 and TRBJ2-5; 8 nucleotides match TRBD1. The CDR3 sequence is 13 residues long. Germline-derived CDR1 and CDR2 are SGHTA and FQGNSA. Trimming at V came to 6 bases and at J to 5 bases, leaving 5 bases not matched to a gene. The CDR3 sequence: CASRAGGAETQYF. For the CDR3, the DNA is TGTGCCAGCAGGGCAGGGGGCGCCGAGACCCAGTACTTC.

This clonotype has just one count. The rearrangement links TRBV30 to TRBJ1-5, with 12 positions matching TRBD1. The germline gives CDR1 GTSNPN, CDR2 SVGIG (reference sequence). V shed 4 bases, J shed 6 bases, and the junction held 4 bases outside the gene matches. This CDR3 is 14 amino acids long. CDR3 region: CAWMGQGARQPQHF. CDR3 nucleotide sequence: TGTGCCTGGATGGGACAGGGGGCGCGTCAGCCCCAGCATTTT.

This clonotype was seen a handful of times. The chain has TRBV18 and TRBJ2-1; weak D call: TRBD1 (6 bases). The V end was cut by 3 bases, the J end by 2 bases, with 8 bases between. The CDR3 spans 14 residues. In germline, CDR1 is KGHSH, CDR2 LQKENI. The CDR3, as DNA: TGTGCCAGCTCACCTTGGGACACCTACAATGAGCAGTTCTTC. It yields the protein CASSPWDTYNEQFF.

This clonotype showed up many times. Here the CDR3 reads CSANPLKYSNQPQHF. The CDR3 nucleotides read TGCAGTGCTAACCCTCTAAAGTATAGCAATCAGCCCCAGCATTTT. The rearrangement joins TRBV20-1 to TRBJ1-5, with D uncertain. Germline-derived CDR1 and CDR2 are DFQATT and SNEGSKA (reference sequence). V gave up 4 bases and J gave up 0 bases, with 13 bases separating them. The CDR3 is made up of 15 amino acids.

The chain carries TRBV7-2 and TRBJ1-2, with TRBD1 matching over 7 bases. The CDR3 loop spans 14 amino acids. Per the germline V gene, CDR1 is SGHTA and CDR2 is FQGNSA. V shed 6 bases, J shed 8 bases, and the junction held 12 bases outside the gene matches. The CDR3 DNA reads TGTGCCAGCAGTCTAGACTTCTTAGGGGGCGGCTACACCTTC. Its protein is CASSLDFLGGGYTF.

This clonotype was counted at least ten times. The rearrangement links TRBV5-6 to TRBJ2-5; perhaps TRBD1 as D (5 bases). V was pared by 0 bases and J by 2 bases, with 14 bases between. CDR1 and CDR2 from the germline V gene are SGHDT and YYEEEE. The CDR3 sequence is 16 residues long. In DNA form, the CDR3 reads TGTGCCAGCAGCTTGGTTTCAGGGTTTGAGCAAGAGACCCAGTACTTC. Amino acid sequence: CASSLVSGFEQETQYF.

The chain's CDR3 is CASRLNTGELFF. The CDR3 nucleotides are TGCGCCAGCAGGCTAAACACCGGGGAGCTGTTTTTT. J is TRBJ2-2 and V is TRBV5-1; unclear D gene. V was clipped by 5 bases and J by 2 bases, with 4 bases between them. The CDR3 is 12 residues long. Germline V lookup: CDR1 SGHRS, CDR2 YFSETQ.